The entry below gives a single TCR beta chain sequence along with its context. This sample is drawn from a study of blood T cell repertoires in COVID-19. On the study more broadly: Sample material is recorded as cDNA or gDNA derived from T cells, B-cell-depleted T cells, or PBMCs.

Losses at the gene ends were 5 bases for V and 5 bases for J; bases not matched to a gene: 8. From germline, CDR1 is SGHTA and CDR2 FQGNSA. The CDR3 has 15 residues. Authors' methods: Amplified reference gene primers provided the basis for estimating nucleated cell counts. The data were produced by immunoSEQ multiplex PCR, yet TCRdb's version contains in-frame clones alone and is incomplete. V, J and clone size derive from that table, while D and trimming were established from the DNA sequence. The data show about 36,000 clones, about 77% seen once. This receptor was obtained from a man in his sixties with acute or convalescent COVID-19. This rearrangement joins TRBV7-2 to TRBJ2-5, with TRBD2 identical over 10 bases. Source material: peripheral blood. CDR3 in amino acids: CASSPWTSGSETQYF. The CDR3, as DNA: TGTGCCAGCAGCCCGTGGACTAGCGGTTCGGAGACCCAGTACTTC. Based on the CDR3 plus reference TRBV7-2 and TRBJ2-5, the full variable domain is GAGVSQSPSNKVTEKGKDVELRCDPISGHTALYWYRQSLGQGLEFLIYFQGNSAPDKSGLPSDRFSAERTGGSVSTLTIQRTQQEDSAVYLCASSPWTSGSETQYFGPGTRLLVL.